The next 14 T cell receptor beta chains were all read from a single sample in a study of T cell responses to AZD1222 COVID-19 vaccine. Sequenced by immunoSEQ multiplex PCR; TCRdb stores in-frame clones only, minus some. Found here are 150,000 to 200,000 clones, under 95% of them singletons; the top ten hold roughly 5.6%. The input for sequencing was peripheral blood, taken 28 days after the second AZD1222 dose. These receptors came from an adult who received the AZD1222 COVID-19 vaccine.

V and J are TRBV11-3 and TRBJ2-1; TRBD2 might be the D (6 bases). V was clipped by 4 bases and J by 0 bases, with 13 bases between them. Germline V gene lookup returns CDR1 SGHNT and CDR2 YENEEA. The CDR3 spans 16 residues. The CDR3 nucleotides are TGTGCCAGCAGCTCCCATTTAGCGGTCTCCTACAATGAGCAGTTCTTC. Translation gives CASSSHLAVSYNEQFF.

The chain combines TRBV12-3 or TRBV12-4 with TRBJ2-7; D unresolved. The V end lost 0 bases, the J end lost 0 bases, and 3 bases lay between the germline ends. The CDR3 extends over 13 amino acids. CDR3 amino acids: CASSLAPSYEQYF. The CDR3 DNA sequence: TGTGCCAGCAGTTTAGCGCCCTCCTACGAGCAGTACTTC.

The DNA for the CDR3 is TGTGCCAGCAGCCCTACCCTGGGACAGGGAAGGAGTGGCTACACCTTC. This gives the protein CASSPTLGQGRSGYTF. The rearrangement links TRBV7-2 to TRBJ1-2; 9 nucleotides line up with TRBD1. The CDR3 covers 16 residues. Trimming at V came to 5 bases and at J to 7 bases, leaving 14 bases not matched to a gene. CDR1 and CDR2 (germline): SGHTA, FQGNSA.

CDR3 loop: CASSRDNEKLFF. The CDR3 DNA reads as TGTGCCAGCAGCCGAGATAATGAAAAACTGTTTTTT. The gene calls are TRBV2 and TRBJ1-4; D ambiguous. V was trimmed by 6 bases and J by 4 bases, leaving 6 bases between them. Germline CDR1 reads SNHLY; CDR2 reads FYNNEI. CDR3 length: 12 amino acids.

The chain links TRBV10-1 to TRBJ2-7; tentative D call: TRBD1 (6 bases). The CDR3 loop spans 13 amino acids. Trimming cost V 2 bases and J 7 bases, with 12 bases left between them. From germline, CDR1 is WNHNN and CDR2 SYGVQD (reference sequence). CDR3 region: CASSETGYGEQYF. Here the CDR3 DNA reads TGCGCCAGCAGTGAGACAGGGTACGGGGAGCAGTACTTC.

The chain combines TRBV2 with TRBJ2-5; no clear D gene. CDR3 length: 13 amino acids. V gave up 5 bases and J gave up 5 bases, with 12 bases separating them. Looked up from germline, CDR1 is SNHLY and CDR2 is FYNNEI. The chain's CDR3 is CASSWAASETQYF. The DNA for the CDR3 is TGTGCCAGCAGTTGGGCTGCTTCGGAGACCCAGTACTTC. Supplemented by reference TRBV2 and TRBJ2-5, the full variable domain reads EPEVTQTPSHQVTQMGQEVILRCVPISNHLYFYWYRQILGQKVEFLVSFYNNEISEKSEIFDDQFSVERPDGSNFTLKIRSTKLEDSAMYFCASSWAASETQYFGPGTRLLVL.

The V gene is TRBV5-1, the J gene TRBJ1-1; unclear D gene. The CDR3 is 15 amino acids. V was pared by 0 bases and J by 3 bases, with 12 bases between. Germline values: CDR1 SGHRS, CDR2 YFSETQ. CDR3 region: CASSLEQLRDTEAFF. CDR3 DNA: TGCGCCAGCAGCTTGGAACAACTTAGGGACACTGAAGCTTTCTTT.

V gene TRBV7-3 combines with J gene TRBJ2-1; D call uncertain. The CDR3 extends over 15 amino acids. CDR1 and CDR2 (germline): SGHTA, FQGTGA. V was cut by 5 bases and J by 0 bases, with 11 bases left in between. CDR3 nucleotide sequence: TGTGCCAGCAGCCAAGAGTGGAGCTCCTACAATGAGCAGTTCTTC. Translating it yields CASSQEWSSYNEQFF.

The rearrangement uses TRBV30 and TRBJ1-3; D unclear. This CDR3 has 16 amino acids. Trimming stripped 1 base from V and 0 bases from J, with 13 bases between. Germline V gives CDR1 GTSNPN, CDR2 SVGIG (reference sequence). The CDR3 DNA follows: TGTGCCTGGAGTGAAGGAGCCGCGAGCTCTGGAAACACCATATATTTT. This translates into CAWSEGAASSGNTIYF. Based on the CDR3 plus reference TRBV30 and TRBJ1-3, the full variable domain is SQTIHQWPATLVQPVGSPLSLECTVEGTSNPNLYWYRQAAGRGLQLLFYSVGIGQISSEVPQNLSASRPQDRQFILSSKKLLLSDSGFYLCAWSEGAASSGNTIYFGEGSWLTVV.

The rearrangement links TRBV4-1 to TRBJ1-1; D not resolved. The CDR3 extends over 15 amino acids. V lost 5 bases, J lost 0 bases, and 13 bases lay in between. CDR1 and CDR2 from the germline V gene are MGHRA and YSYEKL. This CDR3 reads CASSSSGVMNTEAFF. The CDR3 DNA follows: TGCGCCAGCAGCTCGAGCGGGGTTATGAACACTGAAGCTTTCTTT.

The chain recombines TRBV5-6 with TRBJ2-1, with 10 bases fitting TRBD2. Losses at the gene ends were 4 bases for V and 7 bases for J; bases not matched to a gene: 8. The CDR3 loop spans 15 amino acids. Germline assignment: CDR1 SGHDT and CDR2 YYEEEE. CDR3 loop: CASSLLAGARNEQFF. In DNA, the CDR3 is TGTGCCAGCAGCCTGCTAGCGGGAGCGAGAAATGAGCAGTTCTTC.

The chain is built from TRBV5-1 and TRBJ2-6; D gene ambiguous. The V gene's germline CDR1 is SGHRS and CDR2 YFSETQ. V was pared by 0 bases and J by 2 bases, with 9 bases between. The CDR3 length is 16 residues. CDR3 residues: CASSLADRAGANVLTF. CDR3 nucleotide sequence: TGCGCCAGCAGCTTGGCCGATCGAGCTGGGGCCAACGTCCTGACTTTC.

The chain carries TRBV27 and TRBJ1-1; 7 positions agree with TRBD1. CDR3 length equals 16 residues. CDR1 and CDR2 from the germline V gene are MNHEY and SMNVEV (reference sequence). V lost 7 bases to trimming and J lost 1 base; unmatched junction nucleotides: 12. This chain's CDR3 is CASTSPIRGKNTEAFF. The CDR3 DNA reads TGTGCCAGCACCTCCCCCATCAGGGGGAAGAACACTGAAGCTTTCTTT.

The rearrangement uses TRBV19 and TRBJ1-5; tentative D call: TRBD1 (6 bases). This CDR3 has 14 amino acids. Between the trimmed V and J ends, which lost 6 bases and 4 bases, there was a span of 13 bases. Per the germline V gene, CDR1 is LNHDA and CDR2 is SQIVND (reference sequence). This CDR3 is CASREGQGNQPQHF. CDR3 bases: TGTGCCAGTAGAGAGGGGCAGGGGAATCAGCCCCAGCATTTT. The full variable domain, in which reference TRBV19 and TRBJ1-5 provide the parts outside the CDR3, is DGGITQSPKYLFRKEGQNVTLSCEQNLNHDAMYWYRQDPGQGLRLIYYSQIVNDFQKGDIAEGYSVSREKKESFPLTVTSAQKNPTAFYLCASREGQGNQPQHFGDGTRLSIL.